The 25 T cell receptor beta chains presented below share a single source sample, sequenced in a study of tumor-infiltrating lymphocytes in primary liver carcinoma. Production of TCR beta cDNA used roughly 500 ng total RNA together with a constant-region primer. Three nested multiplex PCR rounds of slightly modified ARM-PCR generated TCR beta libraries. Rounds one and two of PCR, each of roughly 11 cycles, were primed with TRBV1-TRBV30 forward primers and a C-beta reverse primer. TCRdb re-called the multiplex PCR reads through MiXCR, storing one row per CDR3 protein. Of some 180,000 distinct CDR3 sequences in the sample, around 60% were seen once. The blood RNA (from unsorted whole blood) was obtained, and germline DNA was also extracted. The source material was peripheral blood. These receptors were taken from a man aged 40-49 years with primary liver carcinoma and hepatitis B virus infection.

As for this clonotype: Compared with germline, one end of the junction differs, possibly owing to a read error. V gene TRBV11-1 combines with J gene TRBJ2-7; the D is unclear. Germline V gene lookup returns CDR1 SGHAT and CDR2 FQDESV (reference sequence). CDR3 length: 12 amino acids. CDR3 coding DNA: TGTGCCTGCAGCTCGTCGCCATACGAGCAGTACTTC. Amino acids: CACSSSPYEQYF.

The sample holds a few counts of this clonotype. A much larger clone lies one base from this, so it may be a read error. This chain's CDR3 is CANSQPQGGGETQYF. The CDR3 DNA follows: TGTGCCAACAGCCAACCACAGGGAGGTGGAGAGACCCAGTACTTC. The chain uses TRBV4-2 and TRBJ2-5, with D perhaps being TRBD1 or TRBD2 (6 bases each). From germline, CDR1 is LGHNA and CDR2 YNFKEQ. This CDR3 region has 15 residues.

This clonotype was detected only a few times. V gene TRBV6-6 combines with J gene TRBJ2-2; 12 bases match TRBD2. CDR1 and CDR2 from the germline V gene are MNHNY and SVGAGI (reference sequence). V lost 6 bases to trimming and J lost 1 base; unmatched junction nucleotides: 12. The CDR3 consists of 19 residues. The CDR3 nucleotides are TGTGCCAGCAGACCCCCTAGCGGGAGGGCCGGCAGGAACACCGGGGAGCTGTTTTTT. Protein sequence: CASRPPSGRAGRNTGELFF.

The rearrangement uses TRBV5-6 and TRBJ1-2; D is uncertain. CDR3 length: 13 amino acids. V lost 0 bases and J lost 7, with 10 bases in between. In germline, CDR1 is SGHDT, CDR2 YYEEEE. CDR3 sequence: CASSLVGYRGYTF. Here the CDR3 DNA reads TGTGCCAGCAGCTTGGTGGGGTACCGTGGCTACACCTTC.

This clonotype was found a few times. This may stem from a read error, because a much larger clone lies one nucleotide away. The conserved final phenylalanine or tryptophan is absent from the CDR3, which likely points to a read error. This chain joins TRBV11-2 and TRBJ1-3; unclear D gene. This CDR3 is 13 amino acids long. V was clipped by 1 base and J by 4 bases, with 5 bases between them. CDR1 SGHAT and CDR2 FQNNGV come from the germline V gene. CDR3 residues: CASSLGWGNTIYS. The DNA of the CDR3 is TGTGCCAGCAGCTTAGGGTGGGGAAACACCATATATTCT.

V is TRBV5-1 and J is TRBJ1-3; D call uncertain. This CDR3 has 16 amino acids. Germline values: CDR1 SGHRS, CDR2 YFSETQ. The germline V and J ends were trimmed by 4 bases and 3 bases, with 17 bases remaining between them. DNA for the CDR3: TGCGCCAGCAGCGAAAGAGCAGGAGGCGGTGGAAACACCATATATTTT. It translates to CASSERAGGGGNTIYF.

In this sample, this clonotype turned up a few times. The V and J genes are TRBV6-5 and TRBJ2-3; 14 nucleotides line up with TRBD2. J lost 6 bases, V lost 5 bases, and 10 bases had no gene match. This CDR3 comprises 17 residues. Germline values: CDR1 MNHEY, CDR2 SVGAGI. The CDR3 bases are TGTGCCAGCAGTGATTACCCTCGACTAGCGGGAGGGGATACGCAGTATTTT. Translation: CASSDYPRLAGGDTQYF.

To note about this clonotype: A read error may account for a junction end that differs from germline. The chain recombines TRBV5-4 with TRBJ2-1; TRBD2 aligns across 8 bases. Germline assignment: CDR1 SGHNT and CDR2 YYREEE (reference sequence). The CDR3 is 15 residues long. CDR3 protein: CVSSSGLEGEGEQFF. Written as DNA, the CDR3 is TGTGTCAGCAGCTCGGGACTAGAGGGAGAGGGTGAGCAGTTCTTC.

The chain employs TRBV28 and TRBJ2-7; 8 nucleotides agree with TRBD1. V lost 6 bases to trimming and J lost 5 bases; unmatched junction nucleotides: 12. The CDR3 has 15 residues. Germline lookup yields CDR1 MDHEN and CDR2 SYDVKM. Here the CDR3 reads CASSPTGELGNEQYF. In DNA, the CDR3 is TGTGCCAGCAGCCCGACAGGGGAACTCGGGAACGAGCAGTACTTC.

This chain uses TRBV6-2 or TRBV6-3 with TRBJ2-2; D unresolved. There are 13 residues in the CDR3. Per the germline V gene, CDR1 is MNHEY and CDR2 is SVGEGT. The V end lost 2 bases, the J end lost 7 bases, and 8 bases lay between the germline ends. Here the CDR3 reads CASSYTANGELFF. DNA for the CDR3: TGTGCCAGCAGTTACACGGCAAACGGGGAGCTGTTTTTT.

Concerning this clonotype itself: The junction departs from germline at one end; a sequencing error may be responsible. The chain combines TRBV4-2 with TRBJ2-3; either TRBD1 or TRBD2 may fit D (5 bases each). The CDR3 has 14 residues. CDR1 is LGHNA and CDR2 is YNFKEQ in the germline V gene. The CDR3 here is CGSSQGERTDTQYF. Here the CDR3 DNA reads TGTGGCAGCAGCCAAGGGGAGCGCACAGATACGCAGTATTTT.

This clonotype was counted a few times. The rearrangement links TRBV29-1 to TRBJ2-2, with TRBD2 identical over 11 bases. The ends lost 3 bases at V and 5 bases at J; junction bases unmatched: 2. CDR1 is SQVTM, CDR2 ANQGSEA, per germline. The CDR3 runs to 14 residues. The CDR3 region has the DNA TGCAGCGTTGAGACTAGCGGGATTACCGGGGAGCTGTTTTTT. As protein: CSVETSGITGELFF.

As concerns this clonotype: A much larger clonotype is one base distant, so this may be a read error. This chain links TRBV11-2 with TRBJ2-1; D might be TRBD2 (5 bases). This CDR3 contains 17 residues. Germline V gene lookup returns CDR1 SGHAT and CDR2 FQNNGV. The CDR3 DNA reads as TGTGCCAGCATCTTAATTCACGGTCCTAGCACCTACAATGAGCAGTTCTTC. Its protein is CASILIHGPSTYNEQFF.

The rearrangement joins TRBV4-2 to TRBJ2-1; 15 nucleotides agree with TRBD2. With V trimmed by 4 bases and J by 0 bases, 7 bases remained unmatched. Germline CDR1 and CDR2: LGHNA and YNFKEQ. This CDR3 has 19 residues. CDR3 nucleotides: TGTGCCAGCAGCCTCGGGACTAGCGGGGGGACCAGCTCCTACAATGAGCAGTTCTTC. Translation: CASSLGTSGGTSSYNEQFF.

Comment on this clonotype: The junction shows a germline mismatch at one end, possibly a read error. The chain recombines TRBV11-1 with TRBJ2-5; D remains ambiguous. The CDR3 has 13 amino acids. Germline V gene lookup returns CDR1 SGHAT and CDR2 FQDESV (reference sequence). The CDR3 coding sequence is TGTGCCAGCAGTGACACCGTCCAAGATACCCAGTATTTC. Amino acid sequence: CASSDTVQDTQYF. The whole variable domain, filled in from reference TRBV11-1 and TRBJ2-5, reads EAEVAQSPRYKITEKSQAVAFWCDPISGHATLYWYRQILGQGPELLVQFQDESVVDDSQLPKDRFSAERLKGVDSTLKIQPAELGDSAMYLCASSDTVQDTQYFGPGTRLLVL.

The chain links TRBV6-6 to TRBJ2-3; no firm D call. This CDR3 region has 16 residues. The V gene lost 2 bases and the J gene lost 2 bases, with 14 bases spanning the gap. CDR1 is MNHNY and CDR2 is SVGAGI in the germline V gene (reference sequence). Here the CDR3 DNA reads TGTGCCAGCAGTTACCTAATAGTTCCGCCCACAGATACGCAGTATTTT. As protein: CASSYLIVPPTDTQYF.

Ten or more counts support this clonotype. The chain combines TRBV29-1 with TRBJ1-1; perhaps TRBD1 as D (6 bases). The CDR3 totals 10 residues. Between the trimmed V and J ends, which lost 5 bases and 8 bases, there was a span of 9 bases. CDR1 is SQVTM, CDR2 ANQGSEA, per germline. CDR3 DNA sequence: TGCAGCGTTTCAACAGGGGAAGCTTTCTTT. Translation: CSVSTGEAFF.

Comments on this clonotype: A much larger clonotype is one base distant, so this may be a read error. V usage is TRBV20-1 and J usage is TRBJ2-1; 7 positions agree with TRBD2. Unmatched junction bases numbered 6, after V lost 3 bases and J lost 4 bases. The CDR3 contains 14 residues. Germline V CDR1 and CDR2: DFQATT, SNEGSKA (reference sequence). The CDR3 bases are TGCAGTGCTAGTTGTAGCGGGTTATACAATGAGCAGTTCTTC. This encodes CSASCSGLYNEQFF.

For this clonotype: This may stem from a read error, because a much larger clone lies one nucleotide away. This sequence joins TRBV11-2 and TRBJ1-6, with 7 bases that match TRBD1. The CDR3 has 15 amino acids. Germline CDR1 is SGHAT and CDR2 is FQNNGV. After removal of 0 bases from V and 13 bases from J, the junction contained 9 bases not matched to a gene. The CDR3 DNA reads as TGTGCCAGCAGCTTAGAGGGGACAGCGGTGACCCCCCTCCACTTT. Translating it yields CASSLEGTAVTPLHF.

J is TRBJ2-5 and V is TRBV7-8; either TRBD1 or TRBD2 may fit D (5 bases each). CDR1 is SGHVS, CDR2 FQNEAQ, per germline. Between the trimmed V and J ends, which lost 0 bases and 1 base, there was a span of 12 bases. This CDR3 spans 16 amino acids. The CDR3 is CASSLAGRESQETQYF. DNA for the CDR3: TGTGCCAGCAGCTTAGCCGGCAGGGAGAGCCAAGAGACCCAGTACTTC.

This clonotype was observed a single time. One base away lies a much larger clone, so this may be a sequencing read error. V is TRBV11-2 and J is TRBJ2-5; D is tentatively TRBD1 or TRBD2 (5 bases each). Germline CDR1 and CDR2: SGHAT and FQNNGV. The length of the CDR3 is 13 residues. Trimming cost V 7 bases and J 2 bases, with 11 bases left between them. DNA of the CDR3: TGTGCCAGCATCGATGGGGGTCAAGAGACCCAGTACTTC. It yields the protein CASIDGGQETQYF. The complete variable domain, with remaining parts taken from reference TRBV11-2 and TRBJ2-5, reads EAGVAQSPRYKIIEKRQSVAFWCNPISGHATLYWYQQILGQGPKLLIQFQNNGVVDDSQLPKDRFSAERLKGVDSTLKIQPAKLEDSAVYLCASIDGGQETQYFGPGTRLLVL.

This clonotype was seen just once. J is TRBJ2-1 and V is TRBV11-2; D tentatively fits TRBD1 or TRBD2 (5 bases each). The CDR3 spans 16 residues. Germline V gene lookup returns CDR1 SGHAT and CDR2 FQNNGV. Trimming pared 6 bases from V and 2 bases from J, leaving 17 bases between. In DNA form, the CDR3 reads TGTGCCAGCAGTCACTTGCAGGGACCTCCCTACAATGAGCAGTTCTTC. It translates to CASSHLQGPPYNEQFF.

This clonotype showed up just a few times. The CDR3 sequence is CASSGFGETQYF. As DNA, the CDR3 is TGTGCCAGCAGCGGCTTTGGAGAGACCCAGTACTTC. The V gene is TRBV7-9, the J gene TRBJ2-5, with D uncertain. Deletions cut 5 bases from V and 4 bases from J, with 8 bases between. Per the germline V gene, CDR1 is SEHNR and CDR2 is FQNEAQ (reference sequence). This CDR3 comprises 12 residues.

This chain joins TRBV14 and TRBJ2-7; 9 positions match TRBD2. The CDR3 sequence is 13 residues long. Trimming removed 8 bases from V and 2 bases from J; junction bases left unmatched: 4. The germline V gene encodes CDR1 SGHDN and CDR2 FVKESK. CDR3 sequence: CASGAGGTYEQYF. CDR3 nucleotides: TGTGCCAGCGGAGCGGGAGGCACCTACGAGCAGTACTTC.

The rearrangement links TRBV28 to TRBJ2-7; 7 positions match TRBD2. With 5 bases clipped from V and 0 bases from J, the junction kept 13 bases outside the gene matches. Per germline, CDR1 MDHEN and CDR2 SYDVKM. The CDR3 loop spans 17 amino acids. CDR3 in amino acids: CASSPYRPSGTSYEQYF. The CDR3 DNA is TGTGCCAGCAGTCCCTACCGGCCCAGCGGGACCTCCTACGAGCAGTACTTC.